This T cell receptor beta chain appears in the sequencing data of a study of cytomegalovirus exposure and HLA in healthy donors. Points from the study as a whole: Among the CMV-associated chains, a few were confirmed in vitro as specific for CMV antigens.

Everyone who donated was a healthy bone marrow donor. 60 Vbeta and 13 Jbeta primers were used in PCR. The repertoire was sequenced with immunoSEQ multiplex PCR; TCRdb's copy has only in-frame clones and lacks some. This table holds around 170,000 clones, approximately 78% found once. The CDR3 covers 16 residues. V lost 7 bases, J lost 2 bases, and 12 bases stayed unmatched. In germline, CDR1 is SGDLS, CDR2 YYNGEE. This clone occurred a few times. Its specificity is not known. Specimen: PBMCs. The clonotype was recovered from a woman under 30 in good health and CMV-seronegative. V is TRBV9 and J is TRBJ2-1, with 7 bases that match TRBD2. As DNA, the CDR3 is TGTGCCAGCGCGGGGGTGGGACGGGAGGCCTACAATGAGCAGTTCTTC. Its translation: CASAGVGREAYNEQFF. Based on the CDR3 plus reference TRBV9 and TRBJ2-1, the full variable domain is DSGVTQTPKHLITATGQRVTLRCSPRSGDLSVYWYQQSLDQGLQFLIQYYNGEERAKGNILERFSAQQFPDLHSELNLSSLELGDSALYFCASAGVGREAYNEQFFGPGTRLTVL.